Below, one T cell receptor (beta chain) is given with its context. Original handling: Cell counts per sample came from amplifying reference gene primers. TCRdb's copy holds only in-frame clones and misses some; the assay was immunoSEQ multiplex PCR. That table is the source of V, J and clone size, and D and trimming were worked out from the DNA. The sample holds about 140,000 clones; approximately 87% are singletons and the top ten take about 4.1%. This record comes from a study of blood T cell repertoires in COVID-19. Across the whole study: The analysed material was cDNA or gDNA that came from T cells, B-cell-depleted T cells, or PBMCs.

The TCR comes from a woman aged 40 to 55 with acute or convalescent COVID-19. The sample taken for sequencing was peripheral blood.

The CDR3 nucleotides are TGTGCCAGCAGTTACTCGAGCTCTGGGGCCAACGTCCTGACTTTC. This sequence encodes CASSYSSSGANVLTF. The chain is built from TRBV6-5 and TRBJ2-6; D is uncertain. The CDR3 sequence is 15 residues long. Trimming removed 0 bases from V and 0 bases from J, with 3 bases in between. Germline V CDR1 and CDR2: MNHEY, SVGAGI.